These 6 T cell receptor beta chains came from one sample sequenced in a study of T cell responses to AZD1222 COVID-19 vaccine. Generated by immunoSEQ multiplex PCR, the TCRdb table keeps only in-frame clones and is missing some. Of approximately 170,000 clones in the sample, 75% to 90% were seen once. The sample here was peripheral blood, taken on day 0 of AZD1222 vaccination. The receptor source for this set is an adult in good health.

The genes are TRBV2 and TRBJ1-5; D uncertain. Trimming removed 0 bases from V and 1 base from J, with 10 bases in between. Germline lookup yields CDR1 SNHLY and CDR2 FYNNEI. This CDR3 spans 16 amino acids. The chain's CDR3 is CASSEAPPGSNQPQHF. Here the CDR3 DNA reads TGTGCCAGCAGTGAAGCGCCCCCGGGCAGCAATCAGCCCCAGCATTTT. The full variable domain, rest sourced from reference TRBV2 and TRBJ1-5, is EPEVTQTPSHQVTQMGQEVILRCVPISNHLYFYWYRQILGQKVEFLVSFYNNEISEKSEIFDDQFSVERPDGSNFTLKIRSTKLEDSAMYFCASSEAPPGSNQPQHFGDGTRLSIL.

The rearrangement uses TRBV6-5 and TRBJ1-6, with D possibly TRBD1 on 5 matching bases. The CDR3 has 14 amino acids. Per germline, CDR1 MNHEY and CDR2 SVGAGI. Trimming shortened V by 6 bases and J by 7 bases, and 13 bases separated the two germline ends. The CDR3 sequence is CASRPNSGNSPLHF. In nucleotides, the CDR3 is TGTGCCAGCAGACCGAACTCAGGGAATTCACCCCTCCACTTT.

This sequence joins TRBV7-9 and TRBJ1-2, with TRBD1 matching 8 bases. J lost 5 bases, V lost 1 base, and 6 bases had no gene match. This CDR3 contains 15 residues. Germline V gives CDR1 SEHNR, CDR2 FQNEAQ (reference sequence). For the CDR3, the DNA is TGTGCCAGCAGCTTAGGTCAGGGGGCAGGATATGGCTACACCTTC. Translation gives CASSLGQGAGYGYTF. The variable domain in full, with the rest retrieved from reference TRBV7-9 and TRBJ1-2, is DTGVSQNPRHKITKRGQNVTFRCDPISEHNRLYWYRQTLGQGPEFLTYFQNEAQLEKSRLLSDRFSAERPKGSFSTLEIQRTEQGDSAMYLCASSLGQGAGYGYTFGSGTRLTVV.

The chain carries TRBV7-9 and TRBJ1-6; 8 positions agree with TRBD1. CDR3 size: 12 residues. The V segment lost 8 bases and the J segment 6 bases; nucleotides outside the gene matches: 0. Germline lookup yields CDR1 SEHNR and CDR2 FQNEAQ (reference sequence). The CDR3 is CASQGANSPLHF. The CDR3 DNA is TGTGCCAGCCAGGGGGCTAATTCACCCCTCCACTTT.

The chain links TRBV5-1 to TRBJ2-1, with 7 bases that match TRBD2. The germline V gene has CDR1 SGHRS and CDR2 YFSETQ. Trimming took 2 bases from V and 3 from J; bases not matched to a gene: 5. The CDR3 covers 15 residues. The CDR3 loop is CASSFGLADYNEQFF. In nucleotides, the CDR3 is TGCGCCAGCAGCTTCGGGCTAGCGGACTACAATGAGCAGTTCTTC.

The genes are TRBV5-6 and TRBJ2-7; tentative D call: TRBD1 (6 bases). Germline CDR1 SGHDT, CDR2 YYEEEE. V lost 1 base and J lost 5, with 7 bases in between. The CDR3 loop spans 12 amino acids. CDR3 coding DNA: TGTGCCAGCAGCTTGTGGGGGCACGAGCAGTACGTC. As protein: CASSLWGHEQYV.